One and the same sample provided the 27 T cell receptor beta chains below, sequenced in a study of blood T cell repertoires in COVID-19. Measured with immunoSEQ multiplex PCR; TCRdb has only the in-frame clones, and not every one. Among some 100,000 clones listed, roughly four fifths were seen once. Material: peripheral blood. All receptors derive from a human donor in a cohort sampled during active COVID-19.

V and J are TRBV30 and TRBJ1-4, with D possibly matching TRBD1 (5 bases). Germline V CDR1 and CDR2: GTSNPN, SVGIG (reference sequence). The length of the CDR3 is 13 residues. The CDR3 reads CANQIGAGEKLFF. CDR3 DNA sequence: TGTGCAAACCAGATAGGGGCAGGTGAAAAACTGTTTTTT.

The V and J genes are TRBV28 and TRBJ2-5; 9 bases are a match to TRBD2. Losses at the gene ends were 11 bases for V and 5 bases for J; bases not matched to a gene: 12. The CDR3 contains 14 residues. Germline V CDR1 and CDR2: MDHEN, SYDVKM. The CDR3 loop is CALRARGGMETQYF. In DNA, the CDR3 is TGTGCCCTCCGGGCGCGGGGGGGCATGGAGACCCAGTACTTC.

The J gene is TRBJ2-2, the V gene TRBV7-9; the D gene is possibly TRBD1 (5 bases). The CDR3 has 13 residues. V was pared by 2 bases and J by 7 bases, with 8 bases between. CDR1 is SEHNR and CDR2 is FQNEAQ in the germline V gene (reference sequence). The CDR3 DNA reads as TGTGCCAGCAGCTTACAGGGAATCGGGGAGCTGTTTTTT. It codes for CASSLQGIGELFF. The whole variable domain, filled in from reference TRBV7-9 and TRBJ2-2, reads DTGVSQNPRHKITKRGQNVTFRCDPISEHNRLYWYRQTLGQGPEFLTYFQNEAQLEKSRLLSDRFSAERPKGSFSTLEIQRTEQGDSAMYLCASSLQGIGELFFGEGSRLTVL.

This clone is medium-sized. In nucleotides, the CDR3 is TGTGCCAGCAGTTACCTCGGGACAGGGGGCCTAACTGAAGCTTTCTTT. Its protein is CASSYLGTGGLTEAFF. The chain joins TRBV6-5 to TRBJ1-1; 12 bases align to TRBD1. CDR1 and CDR2 from the germline V gene are MNHEY and SVGAGI. The CDR3 loop spans 16 amino acids. Unmatched junction bases numbered 6, after V lost 2 bases and J lost 5 bases.

A few counts support this clone. In the same sample, other DNA sequences code for this CDR3. V gene TRBV28 combines with J gene TRBJ2-7, with D perhaps matching TRBD2 (6 bases). V lost 5 bases and J 6 bases, leaving 14 bases between the germline ends. Per germline, CDR1 MDHEN and CDR2 SYDVKM. The CDR3 extends over 13 amino acids. CDR3 amino acids: CASSQPGLLEQYF. As DNA, the CDR3 is TGTGCCAGCAGTCAACCGGGACTGCTCGAGCAGTACTTC.

V gene TRBV5-1 combines with J gene TRBJ2-2; 9 bases fit TRBD1. There are 18 residues in the CDR3. Germline trimming cut 3 bases from V and 10 bases from J; bases unmatched to any gene: 19. Germline V gene sequence: CDR1 SGHRS, CDR2 YFSETQ. The CDR3 nucleotides are TGCGCCAGCAGCTCCCTGTTACCGGGACAGGGTGGTCCGACGGAGCTGTTTTTT. It codes for CASSSLLPGQGGPTELFF.

The gene calls are TRBV2 and TRBJ2-7, with 8 bases that match TRBD2. The V segment lost 6 bases and the J segment 0 bases; nucleotides outside the gene matches: 7. CDR1 is SNHLY and CDR2 is FYNNEI in the germline V gene. This CDR3 has 15 residues. The CDR3 DNA sequence: TGTGCCAGCAGCCGAATAGCGGGAAGCTCCTACGAGCAGTACTTC. Protein sequence: CASSRIAGSSYEQYF.

This rearrangement joins TRBV10-3 to TRBJ1-1; possible D gene TRBD1, 6 bases. The CDR3 spans 16 residues. Trimming shortened V by 2 bases and J by 1 base, and 14 bases separated the two germline ends. Germline V gene sequence: CDR1 ENHRY, CDR2 SYGVKD. The CDR3 region has the DNA TGTGCCATCAGTGAGGGATTAGGGGGTGGGAACACTGAAGCTTTCTTT. This gives the protein CAISEGLGGGNTEAFF.

The rearrangement joins TRBV4-3 to TRBJ1-2, with D hard to call. From germline, CDR1 is LGHNA and CDR2 YSLEER. Trimming took 2 bases from V and 6 from J, leaving 16 bases between them. This CDR3 has 15 amino acids. In DNA, the CDR3 is TGCGCCAGCAGCCAAATCCCTACCCGTCCGGATGGCTACACCTTC. It specifies CASSQIPTRPDGYTF.

The chain recombines TRBV7-3 with TRBJ2-2; D is uncertain. CDR1 and CDR2 (germline): SGHTA, FQGTGA. V lost 5 bases, J lost 4 bases, and 11 bases lay in between. The CDR3 length is 14 residues. CDR3 amino acids: CASSPSRVTGELFF. The CDR3 nucleotides are TGTGCCAGCAGCCCCTCGCGCGTCACCGGGGAGCTGTTTTTT.

This clone was seen only once. V gene TRBV2 combines with J gene TRBJ1-5; D ambiguous. The CDR3 covers 14 residues. Germline CDR1 SNHLY, CDR2 FYNNEI. Trimming cost V 3 bases and J 9 bases, with 15 bases left between them. The CDR3 DNA follows: TGTGCCAGCAGTGACCGACTTGAGGTTGGGCCCCAGCATTTT. This translates into CASSDRLEVGPQHF.

V usage is TRBV4-2 and J usage is TRBJ1-4, with unresolved D. This CDR3 comprises 16 residues. Germline V gives CDR1 LGHNA, CDR2 YNFKEQ. V lost 2 bases and J 5 bases, leaving 15 bases between the germline ends. The CDR3 nucleotides read TGTGCCAGCAGCCAACCCCAGATGATCGGGAATGAAAAACTGTTTTTT. Translation gives CASSQPQMIGNEKLFF.

The chain employs TRBV9 and TRBJ2-3; TRBD1 matches at 7 bases. Germline V gene sequence: CDR1 SGDLS, CDR2 YYNGEE. This CDR3 comprises 15 residues. Germline trimming cut 3 bases from V and 2 bases from J; bases unmatched to any gene: 6. The CDR3 coding sequence is TGTGCCAGCAGCGACAGGGGCCATACCACAGATACGCAGTATTTT. Translated: CASSDRGHTTDTQYF.

This rearrangement joins TRBV7-3 to TRBJ1-1, with D uncertain. The V gene lost 1 base and the J gene lost 2 bases, with 17 bases spanning the gap. The germline V gene has CDR1 SGHTA and CDR2 FQGTGA. This CDR3 is built from 17 residues. The CDR3 loop reads CASSLRGLGKRNTEAFF. The CDR3 coding sequence is TGTGCCAGCAGCTTAAGAGGACTGGGGAAGCGTAACACTGAAGCTTTCTTT.

The rearrangement links TRBV6-1 to TRBJ2-3, with 7 bases lining up with TRBD1. V was pared by 8 bases and J by 0 bases, with 2 bases of the junction left unmatched. CDR1 and CDR2 (germline): MNHNS, SASEGT. CDR3 length: 13 residues. The CDR3 spells CASDRESTDTQYF. CDR3 DNA sequence: TGTGCCAGCGACAGGGAGAGCACAGATACGCAGTATTTT.

On this clone itself: Other DNA variants within this sample encode the same CDR3. The V gene is TRBV5-1, the J gene TRBJ1-2; 8 bases are a match to TRBD1. The germline V gene encodes CDR1 SGHRS and CDR2 YFSETQ. The CDR3 runs to 14 residues. Trimming cost V 2 bases and J 4 bases; bases outside gene matches: 4. The CDR3 DNA reads as TGCGCCAGCAGCTTAGGACAGGGAAGCTATGGCTACACCTTC. This encodes CASSLGQGSYGYTF.

The chain joins TRBV7-2 to TRBJ2-3; D perhaps matches TRBD1 (5 bases). Germline V gene sequence: CDR1 SGHTA, CDR2 FQGNSA. The V end lost 4 bases, the J end lost 2 bases, and 16 bases lay between the germline ends. CDR3 length: 16 amino acids. DNA for the CDR3: TGTGCCAGCAGCTCAGGGCCGGGCAGATACACAGATACGCAGTATTTT. Amino acid sequence: CASSSGPGRYTDTQYF.

This clone was seen more than once but under ten times. This chain connects TRBV30 to TRBJ1-4; 8 bases fit TRBD1. Germline V gene lookup returns CDR1 GTSNPN and CDR2 SVGIG (reference sequence). The CDR3 consists of 15 residues. The ends lost 5 bases at V and 0 bases at J; junction bases unmatched: 5. As DNA, the CDR3 is TGTGCCTGGGGGACAGGACTTGCAACTAATGAAAAACTGTTTTTT. It translates to CAWGTGLATNEKLFF.

This clone was counted only a few times. The gene calls are TRBV5-6 and TRBJ1-2, with 8 bases matching TRBD1. Looked up from germline, CDR1 is SGHDT and CDR2 is YYEEEE. V lost 6 bases, J lost 0 bases, and 4 bases stayed unmatched. The CDR3 covers 14 residues. CDR3 loop: CASTWTGSNYGYTF. CDR3 nucleotides: TGTGCCAGCACCTGGACAGGGTCTAACTATGGCTACACCTTC.

The rearrangement joins TRBV6-1 to TRBJ1-1, with 8 nucleotides matching TRBD1. The V and J ends lost 2 bases and 5 bases, in that order; junction bases with no gene match: 7. Germline V gene data show CDR1 as MNHNS and CDR2 as SASEGT. This CDR3 is 15 amino acids long. This CDR3 is CASSEPTGGRTEAFF. The CDR3 bases are TGTGCCAGCAGTGAACCCACAGGGGGACGGACTGAAGCTTTCTTT.

This clone came up once. This chain connects TRBV6-5 to TRBJ2-7, with 11 nucleotides matching TRBD1. The junction had 5 bases not matched to a gene; V was cut back by 8 bases and J by 5 bases. The CDR3 runs 13 residues. CDR1 and CDR2 from the germline V gene are MNHEY and SVGAGI. CDR3 region: CASRTGGRDEQYF. The DNA of the CDR3 is TGTGCCAGCCGGACAGGGGGCAGGGACGAGCAGTACTTC.

This sequence joins TRBV4-3 and TRBJ1-4; 11 bases agree with TRBD1. Per germline, CDR1 LGHNA and CDR2 YSLEER. After removal of 3 bases from V and 2 bases from J, the junction contained 5 bases not matched to a gene. The CDR3 has 17 residues. The CDR3 spells CASSQGQGVNTNEKLFF. The CDR3 DNA reads as TGCGCCAGCAGCCAGGGACAGGGGGTGAATACTAATGAAAAACTGTTTTTT.

This chain connects TRBV9 to TRBJ2-1; D unresolved. CDR1 is SGDLS and CDR2 is YYNGEE in the germline V gene. Trimming stripped 0 bases from V and 5 bases from J, with 9 bases between. This CDR3 contains 14 residues. CDR3 nucleotide sequence: TGTGCCAGCAGCGTAGTAAGTGCGGACAATGAGCAGTTCTTC. Translating gives CASSVVSADNEQFF.

V is TRBV28 and J is TRBJ1-1, with D possibly TRBD1 on 5 matching bases. The CDR3 length is 13 residues. The germline gives CDR1 MDHEN, CDR2 SYDVKM. Trimming stripped 7 bases from V and 7 bases from J, with 16 bases between. CDR3 sequence reads: CASTLGGSGEAFF. CDR3 DNA: TGTGCCAGCACTCTTGGGGGGTCGGGTGAAGCTTTCTTT. The whole variable domain, remainder taken from reference TRBV28 and TRBJ1-1, is DVKVTQSSRYLVKRTGEKVFLECVQDMDHENMFWYRQDPGLGLRLIYFSYDVKMKEKGDIPEGYSVSREKKERFSLILESASTNQTSMYLCASTLGGSGEAFFGQGTRLTVV.

This chain uses TRBV28 with TRBJ1-4; D perhaps matches TRBD1 (5 bases). The CDR3 extends over 11 amino acids. Germline CDR1 MDHEN, CDR2 SYDVKM. V was shortened by 8 bases and J by 8 bases, with 9 bases between the two germline ends. CDR3: CASGGTEKLFF. The CDR3 bases are TGTGCCAGCGGGGGGACGGAAAAACTGTTTTTT.

By share, this clone counts as medium-sized. V usage is TRBV4-1 and J usage is TRBJ2-7, with a weak D call TRBD1 (7 bases). In germline, CDR1 is MGHRA, CDR2 YSYEKL. The V end lost 1 base, the J end lost 4 bases, and 17 bases lay between the germline ends. This CDR3 is built from 16 residues. CDR3 residues: CASSQAPGGLIYEQYF. CDR3 in DNA: TGCGCCAGCAGCCAAGCTCCAGGGGGGCTCATTTACGAGCAGTACTTC.

This clone was counted once. In DNA form, the CDR3 reads TGTGCCAGCAGTGAAGAGGACAGTCCGTGGGGAGCCAACGTCCTGACTTTC. Its translation is CASSEEDSPWGANVLTF. J is TRBJ2-6 and V is TRBV6-1; perhaps TRBD1 as D (6 bases). The CDR3 length is 17 residues. Germline V CDR1 and CDR2: MNHNS, SASEGT. Trimming shortened V by 1 base and J by 7 bases, and 17 bases separated the two germline ends.